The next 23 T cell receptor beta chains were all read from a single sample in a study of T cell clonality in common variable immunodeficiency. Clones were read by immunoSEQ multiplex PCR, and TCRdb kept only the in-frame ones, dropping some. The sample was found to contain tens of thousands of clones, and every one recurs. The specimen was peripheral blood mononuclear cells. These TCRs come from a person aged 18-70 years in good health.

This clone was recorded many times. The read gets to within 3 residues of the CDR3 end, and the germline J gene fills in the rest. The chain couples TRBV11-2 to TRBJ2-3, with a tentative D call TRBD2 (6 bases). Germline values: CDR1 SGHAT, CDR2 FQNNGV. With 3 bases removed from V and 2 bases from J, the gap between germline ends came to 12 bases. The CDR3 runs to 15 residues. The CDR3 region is CASSFIAGFTDTQYF. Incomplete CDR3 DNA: TGTGCCAGCAGCTTTATCGCGGGATTCACAGATACG. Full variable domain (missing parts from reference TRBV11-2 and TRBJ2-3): EAGVAQSPRYKIIEKRQSVAFWCNPISGHATLYWYQQILGQGPKLLIQFQNNGVVDDSQLPKDRFSAERLKGVDSTLKIQPAKLEDSAVYLCASSFIAGFTDTQYFGPGTRLTVL.

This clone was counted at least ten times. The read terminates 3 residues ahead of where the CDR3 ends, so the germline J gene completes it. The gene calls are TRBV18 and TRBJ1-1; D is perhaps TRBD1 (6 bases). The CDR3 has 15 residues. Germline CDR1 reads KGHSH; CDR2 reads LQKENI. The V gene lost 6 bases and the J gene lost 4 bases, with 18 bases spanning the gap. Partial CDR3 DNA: TGTGCCAGCTCCCTCGCGGACAGCGCCTCCACTGAA. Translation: CASSLADSASTE. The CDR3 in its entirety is CASSLADSASTEAFF.

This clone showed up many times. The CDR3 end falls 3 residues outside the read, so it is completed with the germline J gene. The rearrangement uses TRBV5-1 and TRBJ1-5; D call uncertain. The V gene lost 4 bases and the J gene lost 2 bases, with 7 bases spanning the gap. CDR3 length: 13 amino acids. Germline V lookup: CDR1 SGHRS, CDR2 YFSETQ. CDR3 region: CASSLSGNQPQHF. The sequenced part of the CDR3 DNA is TGCGCCAGCAGCCTAAGTGGCAATCAGCCC. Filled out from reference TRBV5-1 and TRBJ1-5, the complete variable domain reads KAGVTQTPRYLIKTRGQQVTLSCSPISGHRSVSWYQQTPGQGLQFLFEYFSETQRNKGNFPGRFSGRQFSNSRSEMNVSTLELGDSALYLCASSLSGNQPQHFGDGTRLSIL.

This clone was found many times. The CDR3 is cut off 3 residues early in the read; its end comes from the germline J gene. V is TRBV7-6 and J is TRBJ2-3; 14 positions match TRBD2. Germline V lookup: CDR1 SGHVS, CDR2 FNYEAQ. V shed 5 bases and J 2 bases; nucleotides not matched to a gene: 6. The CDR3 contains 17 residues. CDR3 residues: CASSARLAGGFTDTQYF. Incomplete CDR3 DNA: TGTGCCAGCAGCGCAAGACTAGCGGGAGGGTTCACAGATACG.

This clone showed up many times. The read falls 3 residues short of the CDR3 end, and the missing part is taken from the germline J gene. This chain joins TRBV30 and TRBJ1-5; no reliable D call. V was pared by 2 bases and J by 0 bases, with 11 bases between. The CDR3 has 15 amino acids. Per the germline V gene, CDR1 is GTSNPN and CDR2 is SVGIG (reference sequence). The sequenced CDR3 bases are TGTGCCTGGAGTACGACCGGGTATAGCAATCAGCCC. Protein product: CAWSTTGYSNQP. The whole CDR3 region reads CAWSTTGYSNQPQHF.

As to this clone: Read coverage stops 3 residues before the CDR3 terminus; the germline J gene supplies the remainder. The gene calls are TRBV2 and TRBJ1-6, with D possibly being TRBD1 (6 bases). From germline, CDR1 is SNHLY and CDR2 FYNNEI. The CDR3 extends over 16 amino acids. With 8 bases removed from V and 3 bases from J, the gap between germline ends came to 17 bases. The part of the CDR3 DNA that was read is TGTGCCAGCTCTAAGGAGGGACAAAACTATAATTCACCC. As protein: CASSKEGQNYNSP. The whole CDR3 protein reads CASSKEGQNYNSPLHF.

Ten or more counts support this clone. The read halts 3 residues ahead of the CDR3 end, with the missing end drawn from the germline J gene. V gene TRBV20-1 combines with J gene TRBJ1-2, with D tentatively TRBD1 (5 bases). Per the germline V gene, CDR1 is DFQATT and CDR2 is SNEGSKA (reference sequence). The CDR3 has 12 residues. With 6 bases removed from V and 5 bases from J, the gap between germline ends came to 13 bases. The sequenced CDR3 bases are TGCAGTGCGTGGGGGGGAGGTTATGGC. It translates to CSAWGGGYG. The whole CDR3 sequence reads CSAWGGGYGYTF.

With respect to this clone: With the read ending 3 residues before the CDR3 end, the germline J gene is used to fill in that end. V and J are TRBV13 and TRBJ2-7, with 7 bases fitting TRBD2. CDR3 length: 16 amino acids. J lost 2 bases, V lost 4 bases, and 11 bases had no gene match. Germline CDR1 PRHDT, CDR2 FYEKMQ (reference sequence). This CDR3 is CASSYGGGAFPYEQYF. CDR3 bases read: TGTGCCAGCAGCTATGGCGGGGGAGCCTTTCCCTACGAG.

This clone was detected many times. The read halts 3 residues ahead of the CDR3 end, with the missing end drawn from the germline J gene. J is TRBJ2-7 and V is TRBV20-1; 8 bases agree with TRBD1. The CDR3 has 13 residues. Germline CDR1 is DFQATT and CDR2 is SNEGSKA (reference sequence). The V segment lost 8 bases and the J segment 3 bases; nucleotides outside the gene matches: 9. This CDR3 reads CSPKRTGSYEQYF. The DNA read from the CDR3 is TGCAGTCCAAAGCGGACAGGGAGCTACGAG.

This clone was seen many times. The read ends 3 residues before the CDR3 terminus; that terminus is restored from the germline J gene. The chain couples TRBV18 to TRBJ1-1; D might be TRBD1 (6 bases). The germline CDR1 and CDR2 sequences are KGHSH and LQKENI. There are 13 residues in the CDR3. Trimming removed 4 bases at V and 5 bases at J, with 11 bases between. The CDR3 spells CASSLQGETEAFF. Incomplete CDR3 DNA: TGTGCCAGCTCACTACAGGGTGAGACTGAA.

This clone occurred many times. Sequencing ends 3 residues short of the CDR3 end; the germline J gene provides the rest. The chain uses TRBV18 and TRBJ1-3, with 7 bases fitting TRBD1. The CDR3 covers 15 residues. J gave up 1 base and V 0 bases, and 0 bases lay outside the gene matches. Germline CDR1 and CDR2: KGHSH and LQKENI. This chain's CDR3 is CASSPPTGSGNTIYF. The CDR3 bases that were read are TGTGCCAGCTCACCACCGACAGGGTCTGGAAACACC. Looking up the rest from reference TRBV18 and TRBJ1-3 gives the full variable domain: NAGVMQNPRHLVRRRGQEARLRCSPMKGHSHVYWYRQLPEEGLKFMVYLQKENIIDESGMPKERFSAEFPKEGPSILRIQQVVRGDSAAYFCASSPPTGSGNTIYFGEGSWLTVV.

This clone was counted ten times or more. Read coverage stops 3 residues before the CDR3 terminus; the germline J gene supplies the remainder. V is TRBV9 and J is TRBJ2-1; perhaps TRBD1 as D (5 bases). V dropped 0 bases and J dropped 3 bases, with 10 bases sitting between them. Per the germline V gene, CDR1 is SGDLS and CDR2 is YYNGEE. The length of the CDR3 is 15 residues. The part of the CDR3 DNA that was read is TGTGCCAGCAGCGTAGCAGGGAACGACTACAATGAG. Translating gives CASSVAGNDYNE. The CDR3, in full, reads CASSVAGNDYNEQFF. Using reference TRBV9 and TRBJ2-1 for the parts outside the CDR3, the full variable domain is DSGVTQTPKHLITATGQRVTLRCSPRSGDLSVYWYQQSLDQGLQFLIQYYNGEERAKGNILERFSAQQFPDLHSELNLSSLELGDSALYFCASSVAGNDYNEQFFGPGTRLTVL.

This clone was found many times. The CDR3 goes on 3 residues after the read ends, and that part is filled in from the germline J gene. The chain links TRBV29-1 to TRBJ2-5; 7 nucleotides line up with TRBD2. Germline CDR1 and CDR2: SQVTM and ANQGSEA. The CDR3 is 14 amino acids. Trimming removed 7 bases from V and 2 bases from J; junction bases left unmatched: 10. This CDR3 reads CSAIEPGLQETQYF. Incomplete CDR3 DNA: TGCAGCGCAATCGAACCGGGACTACAAGAGACC.

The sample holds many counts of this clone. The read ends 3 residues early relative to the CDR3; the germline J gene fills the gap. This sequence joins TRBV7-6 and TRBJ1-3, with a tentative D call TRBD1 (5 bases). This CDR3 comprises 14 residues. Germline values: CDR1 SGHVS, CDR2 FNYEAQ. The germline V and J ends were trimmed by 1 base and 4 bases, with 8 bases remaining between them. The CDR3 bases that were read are TGTGCCAGCAGCTTAGAGACAGCCGGAAACACC. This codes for CASSLETAGNT. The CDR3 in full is CASSLETAGNTIYF. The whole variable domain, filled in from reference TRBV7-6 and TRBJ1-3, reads GAGVSQSPRYKVTKRGQDVALRCDPISGHVSLYWYRQALGQGPEFLTYFNYEAQQDKSGLPNDRFSAERPEGSISTLTIQRTEQRDSAMYRCASSLETAGNTIYFGEGSWLTVV.

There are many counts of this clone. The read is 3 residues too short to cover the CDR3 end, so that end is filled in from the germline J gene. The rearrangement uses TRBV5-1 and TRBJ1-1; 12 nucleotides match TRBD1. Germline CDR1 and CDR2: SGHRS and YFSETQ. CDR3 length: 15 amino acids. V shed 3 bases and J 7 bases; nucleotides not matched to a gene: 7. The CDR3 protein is CASSSQGTGGFEAFF. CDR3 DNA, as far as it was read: TGCGCCAGCAGCTCACAAGGGACAGGGGGCTTTGAA. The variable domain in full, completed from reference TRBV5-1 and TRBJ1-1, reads KAGVTQTPRYLIKTRGQQVTLSCSPISGHRSVSWYQQTPGQGLQFLFEYFSETQRNKGNFPGRFSGRQFSNSRSEMNVSTLELGDSALYLCASSSQGTGGFEAFFGQGTRLTVV.

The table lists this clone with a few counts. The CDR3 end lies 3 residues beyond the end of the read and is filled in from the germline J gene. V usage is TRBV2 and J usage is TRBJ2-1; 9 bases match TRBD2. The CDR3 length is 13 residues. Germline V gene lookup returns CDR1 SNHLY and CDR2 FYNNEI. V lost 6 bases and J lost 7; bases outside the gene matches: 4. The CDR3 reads CASSGGGGNEQFF. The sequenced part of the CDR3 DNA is TGTGCCAGCAGCGGCGGGGGGGGGAATGAG.

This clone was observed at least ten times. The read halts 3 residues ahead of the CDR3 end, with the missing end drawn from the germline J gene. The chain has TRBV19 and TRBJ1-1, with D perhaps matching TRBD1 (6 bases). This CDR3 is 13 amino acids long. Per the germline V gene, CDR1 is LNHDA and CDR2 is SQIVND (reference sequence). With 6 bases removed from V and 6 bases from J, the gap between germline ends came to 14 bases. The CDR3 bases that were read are TGTGCCAGTAGCCCCAGGGGATTGGCTGAA. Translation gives CASSPRGLAE. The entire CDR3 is CASSPRGLAEAFF.

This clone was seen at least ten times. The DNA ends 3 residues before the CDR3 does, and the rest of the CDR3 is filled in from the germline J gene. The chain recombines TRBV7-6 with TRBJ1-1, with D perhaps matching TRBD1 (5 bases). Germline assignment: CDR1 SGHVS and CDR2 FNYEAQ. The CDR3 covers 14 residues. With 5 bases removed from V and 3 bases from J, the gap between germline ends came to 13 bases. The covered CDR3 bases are TGTGCCAGCAGCCAACGGGGGTCCGACACTGAA. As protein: CASSQRGSDTE. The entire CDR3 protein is CASSQRGSDTEAFF.

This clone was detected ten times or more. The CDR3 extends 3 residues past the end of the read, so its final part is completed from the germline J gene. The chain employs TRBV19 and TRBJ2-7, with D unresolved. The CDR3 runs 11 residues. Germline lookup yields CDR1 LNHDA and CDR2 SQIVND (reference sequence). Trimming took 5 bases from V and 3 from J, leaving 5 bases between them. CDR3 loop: CASSPYYEQYF. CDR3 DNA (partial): TGTGCCAGTAGTCCTTACTACGAG.

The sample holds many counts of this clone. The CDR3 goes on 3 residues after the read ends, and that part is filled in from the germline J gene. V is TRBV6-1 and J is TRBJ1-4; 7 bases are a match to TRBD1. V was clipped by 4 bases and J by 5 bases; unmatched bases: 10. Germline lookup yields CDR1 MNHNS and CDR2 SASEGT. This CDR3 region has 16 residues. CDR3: CASSVRLGQWNEKLFF. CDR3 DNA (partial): TGTGCCAGCAGTGTACGTTTGGGACAGTGGAATGAAAAA.

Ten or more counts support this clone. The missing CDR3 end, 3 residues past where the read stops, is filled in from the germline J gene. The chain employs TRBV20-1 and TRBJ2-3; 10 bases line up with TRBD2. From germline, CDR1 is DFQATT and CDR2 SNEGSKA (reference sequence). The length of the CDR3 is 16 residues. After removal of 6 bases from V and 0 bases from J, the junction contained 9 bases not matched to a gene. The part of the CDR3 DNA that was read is TGCAGTGCCCTCGTGACTAGCGGGCCTAGCACAGATACG. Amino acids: CSALVTSGPSTDT. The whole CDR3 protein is CSALVTSGPSTDTQYF.

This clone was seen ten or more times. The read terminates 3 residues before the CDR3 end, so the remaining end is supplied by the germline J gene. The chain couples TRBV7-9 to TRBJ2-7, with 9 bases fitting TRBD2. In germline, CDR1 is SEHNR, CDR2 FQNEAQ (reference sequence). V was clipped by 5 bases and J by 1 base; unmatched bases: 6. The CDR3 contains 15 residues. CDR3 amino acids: CASSGTSGYSYEQYF. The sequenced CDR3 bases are TGTGCCAGCAGCGGTACTAGCGGGTATTCCTACGAG.

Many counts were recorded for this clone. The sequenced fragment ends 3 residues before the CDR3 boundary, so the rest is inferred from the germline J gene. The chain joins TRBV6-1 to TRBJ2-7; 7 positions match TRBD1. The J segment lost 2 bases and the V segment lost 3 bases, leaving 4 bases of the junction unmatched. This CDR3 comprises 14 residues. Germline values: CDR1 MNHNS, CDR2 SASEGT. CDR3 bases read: TGTGCCAGCAGTGATGCGACAGGGCCCTACGAG. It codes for CASSDATGPYE. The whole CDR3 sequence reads CASSDATGPYEQYF.